The sequence of this T cell receptor (beta chain) was determined in a study of identical twins. cDNA carried unique molecular identifiers, and a universal primer site was added by template switching. TCRdb recomputed calls from the 5' RACE reads with MiXCR, one row per CDR3 protein. The sample carries about 530,000 distinct CDR3 sequences, 12% to 15% recorded once. General observations from the study: Zero-insertion findings could be partly confounded by invariant cells (MAIT and iNKT cells). The degree of excess twin sharing was weaker in beta out-of-frame sequences.

In regard to this clonotype: What it recognizes is unknown.

All of the donors were Caucasians in good health. The same sample was also used in a study of yellow fever vaccine responses in identical twins.

Specimen: CD4+ T cells sorted from blood. This clonotype was sampled from a woman under 30 in good health.

The DNA for the CDR3 is TGCAGCGTTGGTGGGGGCAGGTTGCTTCGCAATGAGCAGTTCTTC. Protein: CSVGGGRLLRNEQFF. The J gene is TRBJ2-1, the V gene TRBV29-1; possibly TRBD1 for D (6 bases). This CDR3 has 15 amino acids. Looked up from germline, CDR1 is SQVTM and CDR2 is ANQGSEA. V shed 4 bases and J shed 6 bases, with 19 bases lying between them.